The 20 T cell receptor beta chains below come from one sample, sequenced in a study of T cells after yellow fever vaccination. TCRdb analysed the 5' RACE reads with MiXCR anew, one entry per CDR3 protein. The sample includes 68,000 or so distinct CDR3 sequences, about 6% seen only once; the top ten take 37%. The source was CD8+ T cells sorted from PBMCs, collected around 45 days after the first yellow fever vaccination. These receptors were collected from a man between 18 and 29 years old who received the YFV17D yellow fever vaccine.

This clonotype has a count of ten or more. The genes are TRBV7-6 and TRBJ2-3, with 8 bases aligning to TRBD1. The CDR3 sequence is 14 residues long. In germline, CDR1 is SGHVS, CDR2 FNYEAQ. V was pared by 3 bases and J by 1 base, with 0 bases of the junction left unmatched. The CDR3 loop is CASSLDRGTDTQYF. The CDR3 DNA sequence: TGTGCCAGCAGCTTGGACAGGGGCACAGATACGCAGTATTTT.

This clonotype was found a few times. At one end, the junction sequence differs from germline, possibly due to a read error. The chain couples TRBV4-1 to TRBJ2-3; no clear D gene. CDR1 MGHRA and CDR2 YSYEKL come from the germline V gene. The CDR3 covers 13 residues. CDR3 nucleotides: TGTGCCATGGGCCCTGGGCTCGGAGATACGCAGTATTTT. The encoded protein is CAMGPGLGDTQYF.

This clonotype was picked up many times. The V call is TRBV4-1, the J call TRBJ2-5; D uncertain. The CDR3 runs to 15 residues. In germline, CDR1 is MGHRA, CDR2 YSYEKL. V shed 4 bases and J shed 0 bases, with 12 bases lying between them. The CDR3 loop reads CASSLRWLNQETQYF. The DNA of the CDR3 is TGCGCCAGCAGCCTACGGTGGCTGAACCAAGAGACCCAGTACTTC.

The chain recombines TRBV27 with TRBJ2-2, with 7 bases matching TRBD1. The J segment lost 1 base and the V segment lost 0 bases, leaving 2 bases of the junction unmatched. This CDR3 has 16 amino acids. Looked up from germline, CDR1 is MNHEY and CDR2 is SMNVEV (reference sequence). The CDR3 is CASSLSPGGNTGELFF. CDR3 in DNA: TGTGCCAGCAGTTTATCTCCAGGGGGGAACACCGGGGAGCTGTTTTTT.

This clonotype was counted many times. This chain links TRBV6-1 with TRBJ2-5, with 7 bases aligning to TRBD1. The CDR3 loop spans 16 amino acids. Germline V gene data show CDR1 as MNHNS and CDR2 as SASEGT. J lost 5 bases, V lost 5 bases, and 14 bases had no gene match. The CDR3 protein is CASSKGQSISLETQYF. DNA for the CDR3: TGTGCCAGCAGTAAGGGACAGTCAATCTCCCTTGAGACCCAGTACTTC.

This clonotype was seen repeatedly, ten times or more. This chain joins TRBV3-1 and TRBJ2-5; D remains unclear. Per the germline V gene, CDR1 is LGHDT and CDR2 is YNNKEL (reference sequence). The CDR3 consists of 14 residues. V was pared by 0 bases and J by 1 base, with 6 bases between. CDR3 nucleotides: TGTGCCAGCAGCCAAGATTTGGGCCAAGAGACCCAGTACTTC. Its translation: CASSQDLGQETQYF.

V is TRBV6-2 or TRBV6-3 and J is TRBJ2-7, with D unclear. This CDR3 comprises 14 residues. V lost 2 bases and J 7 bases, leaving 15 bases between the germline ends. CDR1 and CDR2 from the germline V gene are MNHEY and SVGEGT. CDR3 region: CASSYAPVRVEQYF. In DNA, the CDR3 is TGTGCCAGCAGTTACGCCCCGGTTCGAGTTGAGCAGTACTTC.

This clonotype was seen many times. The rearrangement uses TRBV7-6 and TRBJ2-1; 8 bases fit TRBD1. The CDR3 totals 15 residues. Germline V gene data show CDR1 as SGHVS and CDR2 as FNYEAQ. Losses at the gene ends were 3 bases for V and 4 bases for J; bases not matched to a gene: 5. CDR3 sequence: CASSFPGQVYNEQFF. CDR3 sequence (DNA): TGTGCCAGCAGCTTTCCGGGACAGGTGTACAATGAGCAGTTCTTC.

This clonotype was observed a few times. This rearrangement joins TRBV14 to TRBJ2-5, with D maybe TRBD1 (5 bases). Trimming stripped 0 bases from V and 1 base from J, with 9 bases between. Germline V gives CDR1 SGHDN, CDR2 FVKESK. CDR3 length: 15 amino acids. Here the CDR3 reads CASSQDGAVQETQYF. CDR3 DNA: TGTGCCAGCAGCCAAGATGGGGCAGTCCAAGAGACCCAGTACTTC.

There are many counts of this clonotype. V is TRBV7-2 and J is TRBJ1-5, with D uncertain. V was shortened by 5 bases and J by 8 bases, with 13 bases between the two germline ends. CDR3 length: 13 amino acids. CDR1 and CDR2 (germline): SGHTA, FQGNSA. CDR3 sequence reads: CASSGSPIEPQHF. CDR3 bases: TGTGCCAGCAGCGGTTCCCCAATAGAGCCCCAGCATTTT. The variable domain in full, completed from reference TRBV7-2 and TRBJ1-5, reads GAGVSQSPSNKVTEKGKDVELRCDPISGHTALYWYRQSLGQGLEFLIYFQGNSAPDKSGLPSDRFSAERTGGSVSTLTIQRTQQEDSAVYLCASSGSPIEPQHFGDGTRLSIL.

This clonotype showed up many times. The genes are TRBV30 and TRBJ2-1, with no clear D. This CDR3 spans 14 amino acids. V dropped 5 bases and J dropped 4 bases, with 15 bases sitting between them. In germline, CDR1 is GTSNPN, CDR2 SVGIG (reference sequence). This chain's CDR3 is CAWDRSLGYNEQFF. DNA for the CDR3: TGTGCCTGGGACCGGTCCCTGGGGTACAATGAGCAGTTCTTC.

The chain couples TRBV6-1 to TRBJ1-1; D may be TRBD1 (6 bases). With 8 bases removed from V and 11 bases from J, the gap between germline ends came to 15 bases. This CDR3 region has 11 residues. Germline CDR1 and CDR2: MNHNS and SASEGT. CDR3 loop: CASLRVGGAFF. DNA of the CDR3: TGTGCCAGCCTCCGGGTAGGGGGGGCTTTCTTT.

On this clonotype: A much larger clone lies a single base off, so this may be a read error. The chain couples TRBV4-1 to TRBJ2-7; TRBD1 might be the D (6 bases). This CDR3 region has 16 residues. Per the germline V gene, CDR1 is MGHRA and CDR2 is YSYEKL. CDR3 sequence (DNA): TGCGACAGCAGCCAAGGCGCCGGGACACCGATTTACGAGCAGTACTTC. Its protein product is CDSSQGAGTPIYEQYF.

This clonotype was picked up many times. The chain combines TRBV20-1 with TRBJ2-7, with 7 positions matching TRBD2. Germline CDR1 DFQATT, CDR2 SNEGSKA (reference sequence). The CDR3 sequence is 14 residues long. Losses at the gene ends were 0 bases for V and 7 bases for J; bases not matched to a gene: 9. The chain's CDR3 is CSARESPGGGEQYV. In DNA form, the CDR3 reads TGCAGTGCTAGAGAGTCCCCGGGGGGAGGGGAGCAGTACGTC.

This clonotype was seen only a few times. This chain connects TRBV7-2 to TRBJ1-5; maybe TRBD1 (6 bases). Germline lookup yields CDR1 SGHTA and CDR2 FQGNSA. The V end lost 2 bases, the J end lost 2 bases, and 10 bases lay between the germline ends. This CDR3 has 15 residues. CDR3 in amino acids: CASSLYGGGNQPQHF. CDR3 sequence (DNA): TGTGCCAGCAGCTTATACGGGGGCGGCAATCAGCCCCAGCATTTT.

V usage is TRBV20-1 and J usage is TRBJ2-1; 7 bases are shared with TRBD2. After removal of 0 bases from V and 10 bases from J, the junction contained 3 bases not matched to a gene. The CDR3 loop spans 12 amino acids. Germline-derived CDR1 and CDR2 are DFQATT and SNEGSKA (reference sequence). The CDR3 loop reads CSARDQGGEQFF. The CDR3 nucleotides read TGCAGTGCTAGAGATCAGGGAGGGGAGCAGTTCTTC.

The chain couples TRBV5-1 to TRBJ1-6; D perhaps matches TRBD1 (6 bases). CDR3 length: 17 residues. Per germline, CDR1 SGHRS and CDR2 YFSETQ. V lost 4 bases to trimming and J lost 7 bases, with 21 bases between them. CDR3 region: CASSGVGRGLSNSPLHF. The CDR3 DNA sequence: TGCGCCAGCAGCGGGGTGGGCAGGGGCCTCTCGAATTCACCCCTCCACTTT.

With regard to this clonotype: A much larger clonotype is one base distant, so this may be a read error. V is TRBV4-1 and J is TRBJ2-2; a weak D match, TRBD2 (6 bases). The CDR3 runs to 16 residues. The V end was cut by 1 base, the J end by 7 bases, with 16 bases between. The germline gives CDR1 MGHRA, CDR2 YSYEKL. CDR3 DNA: TGCGCCAGCAGCCAAGGGGCCCGGGGGTCGGTCGGGGAGCTGTTTTTT. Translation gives CASSQGARGSVGELFF.

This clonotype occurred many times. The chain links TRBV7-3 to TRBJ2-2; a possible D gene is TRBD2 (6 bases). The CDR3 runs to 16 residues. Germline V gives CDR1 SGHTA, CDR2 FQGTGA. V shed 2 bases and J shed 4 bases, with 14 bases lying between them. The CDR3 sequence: CASSLSAGSGTGELFF. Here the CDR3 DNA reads TGTGCCAGCAGCTTATCAGCCGGGAGTGGCACCGGGGAGCTGTTTTTT. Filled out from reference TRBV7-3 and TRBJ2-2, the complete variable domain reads GAGVSQTPSNKVTEKGKYVELRCDPISGHTALYWYRQSLGQGPEFLIYFQGTGAADDSGLPNDRFFAVRPEGSVSTLKIQRTERGDSAVYLCASSLSAGSGTGELFFGEGSRLTVL.

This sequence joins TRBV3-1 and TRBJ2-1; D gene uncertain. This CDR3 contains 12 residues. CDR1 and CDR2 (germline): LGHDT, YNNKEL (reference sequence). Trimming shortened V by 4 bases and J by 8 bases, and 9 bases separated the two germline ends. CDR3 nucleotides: TGTGCCAGCAGCCGAAGCCCTTATGAGCAGTTCTTC. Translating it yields CASSRSPYEQFF.